The rows below give T cell receptor beta chains drawn from one sample of a study of cytomegalovirus exposure and HLA in healthy donors. Here immunoSEQ multiplex PCR was the method, and the copy in TCRdb shows in-frame clones only, minus some. The repertoire includes 150,000 or so clones, around 82% of them detected once, and 3.2% sits in the top ten. The sequenced sample consisted of PBMCs. These receptors came from a man younger than 30 in good health and CMV-seropositive. Both conserved end residues are part of each CDR3. Each record gives: D gene, V gene, J gene, clone size, CDR3 protein, CDR3 DNA. A D gene is named only where the DNA matches it firmly. Clone size appears in some rows only: once, few, many, or a class for an expanded clone.

D: TRBD1; V: TRBV28; J: TRBJ2-2; size: few; CDR3: CASRGTANTGELFF; DNA: TGTGCCAGCAGGGGGACAGCGAACACCGGGGAGCTGTTTTTT
D: TRBD2; V: TRBV10-3; J: TRBJ2-3; size: NA; CDR3: CAIRDPIGLAGVGVGTDTQYF; DNA: TGTGCCATCAGGGACCCCATAGGACTAGCGGGAGTTGGTGTGGGCACAGATACGCAGTATTTT
D: NA; V: TRBV5-1; J: TRBJ2-5; size: NA; CDR3: CASSLGDLQETQYF; DNA: TGCGCCAGCAGCTTGGGGGACTTACAAGAGACCCAGTACTTC
D: TRBD2; V: TRBV6-1; J: TRBJ2-7; size: NA; CDR3: CASSLGLAVSYEQYF; DNA: TGTGCCAGCAGTCTCGGACTAGCGGTTTCCTACGAGCAGTACTTC
D: NA; V: TRBV29-1; J: TRBJ2-6; size: NA; CDR3: CSVVLGGRPSGANVLTF; DNA: TGCAGCGTCGTCCTGGGGGGACGGCCCTCTGGGGCCAACGTCCTGACTTTC
D: NA; V: TRBV5-1; J: TRBJ2-1; size: NA; CDR3: CASSFLPEGTLNNEQFF; DNA: TGCGCCAGCAGCTTCCTTCCGGAGGGCACACTTAACAATGAGCAGTTCTTC
D: NA; V: TRBV6-5; J: TRBJ1-5; size: NA; CDR3: CASRLFTNSNQPQHF; DNA: TGTGCCAGCAGATTATTTACAAATTCCAATCAGCCCCAGCATTTT
D: TRBD2; V: TRBV6-5; J: TRBJ2-5; size: NA; CDR3: CASSYRGGWPQETQYF; DNA: TGTGCCAGCAGTTACAGGGGAGGGTGGCCACAAGAGACCCAGTACTTC
D: NA; V: TRBV7-9; J: TRBJ2-7; size: NA; CDR3: CASSSPLQGSYEQYF; DNA: TGTGCCAGCAGCTCACCCCTCCAGGGATCCTACGAGCAGTACTTC
D: TRBD1; V: TRBV6-5; J: TRBJ2-7; size: NA; CDR3: CASSHDRGTYEQYF; DNA: TGTGCCAGCAGCCACGACAGGGGTACCTACGAGCAGTACTTC
D: NA; V: TRBV28; J: TRBJ2-7; size: NA; CDR3: CASTRTAPYEQYF; DNA: TGTGCCAGCACCCGGACTGCCCCCTACGAGCAGTACTTC
D: TRBD1; V: TRBV25-1; J: TRBJ1-4; size: NA; CDR3: CASRDSALNEKLFF; DNA: TGTGCCAGCCGGGACAGTGCCCTAAATGAAAAACTGTTTTTT
D: TRBD2; V: TRBV4-1; J: TRBJ2-7; size: NA; CDR3: CASSHTFLAGGPAEQYF; DNA: TGCGCCAGCAGCCATACCTTCCTAGCGGGAGGGCCAGCCGAGCAGTACTTC
D: TRBD2; V: TRBV7-2; J: TRBJ2-5; size: few; CDR3: CASSLGRAGGPEETQYF; DNA: TGTGCCAGCAGCTTAGGGCGGGCGGGAGGCCCAGAGGAGACCCAGTACTTC
D: TRBD2; V: TRBV13; J: TRBJ2-1; size: NA; CDR3: CASSFLLGLAEAAGYNEQFF; DNA: TGTGCCAGCAGCTTCTTGTTAGGGCTAGCGGAGGCTGCGGGTTACAATGAGCAGTTCTTC
D: TRBD2; V: TRBV28; J: TRBJ2-1; size: NA; CDR3: CASSFREAGGVLRQFF; DNA: TGTGCCAGCAGTTTCCGGGAAGCGGGAGGAGTCCTGAGGCAGTTCTTC
D: TRBD1; V: TRBV28; J: TRBJ1-5; size: once; CDR3: CASSPTTSGQYFNQPQHF; DNA: TGTGCCAGCAGTCCGACGACCTCGGGACAGTATTTCAATCAGCCCCAGCATTTT
D: NA; V: TRBV21-1; J: TRBJ2-3; size: NA; CDR3: CASSKSPRGRRVDTQYF; DNA: TGTGCCAGCAGCAAATCCCCCAGGGGCCGGCGGGTCGATACGCAGTATTTT
D: NA; V: TRBV6-1; J: TRBJ1-5; size: once; CDR3: CASRQTGGNQPQHF; DNA: TGTGCCAGCAGGCAGACAGGAGGTAATCAGCCCCAGCATTTT
D: NA; V: TRBV27; J: TRBJ1-2; size: NA; CDR3: CASSSLGSGYTF; DNA: TGTGCCAGCAGTTCCCTCGGGTCGGGCTACACCTTC
D: NA; V: TRBV6-6; J: TRBJ2-2; size: NA; CDR3: CASSYEGLITGELFF; DNA: TGTGCCAGCAGTTACGAGGGTCTGATCACCGGGGAGCTGTTTTTT
D: TRBD1; V: TRBV11-2; J: TRBJ2-7; size: NA; CDR3: CASSYSTGVEQYF; DNA: TGTGCCAGCAGCTACAGCACAGGGGTCGAGCAGTACTTC
D: NA; V: TRBV27; J: TRBJ1-2; size: NA; CDR3: CASSLVGVGGYTF; DNA: TGTGCCAGCAGTTTAGTGGGAGTGGGGGGCTACACCTTC
D: TRBD1; V: TRBV5-6; J: TRBJ2-4; size: few; CDR3: CASSFTGTGVSKNIQYF; DNA: TGTGCCAGCAGCTTTACCGGGACAGGGGTTAGCAAAAACATTCAGTACTTC
D: NA; V: TRBV6-1; J: TRBJ2-3; size: NA; CDR3: CASSVAGGTDTQYF; DNA: TGTGCCAGCAGTGTCGCAGGGGGCACAGATACGCAGTATTTT
D: NA; V: TRBV28; J: TRBJ2-3; size: NA; CDR3: CASSFRGLSTDTQYF; DNA: TGTGCCAGCAGTTTCCGCGGACTTTCCACAGATACGCAGTATTTT
D: TRBD1; V: TRBV11-2; J: TRBJ2-7; size: NA; CDR3: CASSLVSGTGSYEQYF; DNA: TGTGCCAGCAGCTTAGTATCGGGGACAGGGTCCTACGAGCAGTACTTC
D: NA; V: TRBV19; J: TRBJ1-1; size: NA; CDR3: CASSLGLNTEAFF; DNA: TGTGCCAGTAGTTTAGGGCTGAACACTGAAGCTTTCTTT
D: NA; V: TRBV5-1; J: TRBJ2-7; size: NA; CDR3: CASSFEGAGYEQYF; DNA: TGCGCCAGCAGCTTCGAGGGGGCGGGGTACGAGCAGTACTTC
D: NA; V: TRBV10-2; J: TRBJ2-7; size: NA; CDR3: CASSGTPTYEQYF; DNA: TGCGCCAGCAGTGGGACACCAACCTACGAGCAGTACTTC
D: NA; V: TRBV9; J: TRBJ2-2; size: NA; CDR3: CASSPSANTGELFF; DNA: TGTGCCAGCAGCCCCTCAGCGAACACCGGGGAGCTGTTTTTT
D: NA; V: TRBV12-5; J: TRBJ1-2; size: few; CDR3: CASGSTTLYGYTF; DNA: TGTGCTAGTGGTTCGACGACACTTTATGGCTACACCTTC
D: NA; V: TRBV6-1; J: TRBJ2-3; size: NA; CDR3: CASSEQGARDTQYF; DNA: TGTGCCAGCAGTGAACAAGGGGCGAGAGATACGCAGTATTTT
D: NA; V: TRBV1; J: TRBJ2-7; size: NA; CDR3: CTSSRPSRERENEQYF; DNA: TGCACCAGCAGCCGACCGTCGAGGGAACGGGAGAATGAGCAGTACTTC
D: NA; V: TRBV28; J: TRBJ2-2; size: few; CDR3: CASSLWGRPTGELFF; DNA: TGTGCCAGCAGTTTATGGGGGAGACCCACCGGGGAGCTGTTTTTT
D: TRBD2; V: TRBV19; J: TRBJ2-7; size: NA; CDR3: CASGTSGRTSVEQYF; DNA: TGTGCCAGCGGAACTAGCGGGAGGACTTCCGTCGAGCAGTACTTC
D: NA; V: TRBV18; J: TRBJ1-1; size: NA; CDR3: CASSPPEAFRTEAFF; DNA: TGTGCCAGCTCACCACCTGAGGCGTTTAGAACTGAAGCTTTCTTT
D: TRBD1; V: TRBV15; J: TRBJ1-5; size: few; CDR3: CATSREGDSYYSNQPQHF; DNA: TGTGCCACCAGCAGAGAGGGGGACAGCTATTATAGCAATCAGCCCCAGCATTTT
D: TRBD1; V: TRBV30; J: TRBJ1-1; size: NA; CDR3: CAWSPGGWDTEAFF; DNA: TGTGCCTGGAGTCCAGGGGGCTGGGACACTGAAGCTTTCTTT
D: NA; V: TRBV7-9; J: TRBJ2-6; size: NA; CDR3: CASSLAPSYSGANVLTF; DNA: TGTGCCAGCAGCTTAGCCCCGAGTTACTCTGGGGCCAACGTCCTGACTTTC
D: NA; V: TRBV5-4; J: TRBJ1-1; size: NA; CDR3: CASSLEIGASTEAFF; DNA: TGTGCCAGCAGCTTGGAGATAGGGGCAAGTACTGAAGCTTTCTTT
D: TRBD2; V: TRBV7-9; J: TRBJ2-2; size: NA; CDR3: CASSLIAGGPVGELFF; DNA: TGTGCCAGCAGCTTAATAGCGGGAGGGCCCGTCGGGGAGCTGTTTTTT
D: TRBD1; V: TRBV25-1; J: TRBJ2-5; size: NA; CDR3: CASSDLKGAAGETQYF; DNA: TGTGCCAGCAGTGACCTTAAGGGGGCGGCCGGGGAGACCCAGTACTTC
D: NA; V: TRBV7-6; J: TRBJ2-7; size: NA; CDR3: CASSLASGLRYEQYF; DNA: TGTGCCAGCAGCTTAGCTAGCGGCTTACGCTACGAGCAGTACTTC